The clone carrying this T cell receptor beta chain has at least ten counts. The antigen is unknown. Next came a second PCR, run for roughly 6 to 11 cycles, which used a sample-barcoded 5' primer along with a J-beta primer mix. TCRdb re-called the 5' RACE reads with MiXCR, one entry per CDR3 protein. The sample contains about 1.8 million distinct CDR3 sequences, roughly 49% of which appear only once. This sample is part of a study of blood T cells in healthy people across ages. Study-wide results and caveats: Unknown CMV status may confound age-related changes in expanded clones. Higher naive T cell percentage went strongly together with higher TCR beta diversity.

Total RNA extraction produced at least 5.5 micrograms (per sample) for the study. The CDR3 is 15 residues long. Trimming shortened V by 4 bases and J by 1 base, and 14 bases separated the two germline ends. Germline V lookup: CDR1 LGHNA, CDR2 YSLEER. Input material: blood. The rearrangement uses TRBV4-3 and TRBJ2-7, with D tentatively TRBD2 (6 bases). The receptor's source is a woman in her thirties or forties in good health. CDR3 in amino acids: CASSPSTAGSYEQYF. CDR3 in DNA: TGCGCCAGCAGCCCCTCTACAGCGGGTTCCTACGAGCAGTACTTC.